This TCR beta chain stems from a study of shared T cell receptors in the human thymus. In germline, CDR1 is SGHDT, CDR2 YYEEEE. CDR3 length: 15 amino acids. V gave up 4 bases and J gave up 6 bases, with 17 bases separating them. Profiling relied on immunoSEQ multiplex PCR, and the TCRdb table lists in-frame clones only, not all of them. The sample includes 700,000 or so clones, roughly 85% seen only once; the top ten take over 0.008%. These same data were also listed under a study on human thymus T cells.

V gene TRBV5-6 combines with J gene TRBJ2-1, with a tentative D call TRBD2 (7 bases). The specimen was thymocytes. The source of this sequence is a girl under three years old with a congenital heart defect. The DNA for the CDR3 is TGTGCCAGCAGCCTTGGGTGGGGGGGCCTCAATGAGCAGTTCTTC. Translated, it gives CASSLGWGGLNEQFF. Complete variable domain (other parts from reference TRBV5-6 and TRBJ2-1): DAGVTQSPTHLIKTRGQQVTLRCSPKSGHDTVSWYQQALGQGPQFIFQYYEEEERQRGNFPDRFSGHQFPNYSSELNVNALLLGDSALYLCASSLGWGGLNEQFFGPGTRLTVL.